This section outlines one T cell receptor beta chain sequence together with its context. The antigen remains undetermined. Constant-segment-primed 5'RACE gave TCR alpha and TCR beta cDNA libraries with sample barcodes and UMIs. TCRdb reprocessed the 5' RACE reads with MiXCR, giving one entry per CDR3 protein. The sample holds roughly 120,000 distinct CDR3 sequences, about 17% seen once. The sample belongs to a study of T-cell memory formation after mild COVID-19. Across the whole study: The study found TCR clusters largely donor specific.

Germline V gene sequence: CDR1 ENHRY, CDR2 SYGVKD. The CDR3 is made up of 11 amino acids. Trimming at V came to 10 bases and at J to 6 bases, leaving 3 bases not matched to a gene. Study findings and constraints: Researchers report contracting CD4+ clones mostly in CM and EM, with CD8+ clones in EMRA. CD4/CD8 balance held among clones contracting day 15 to 85, and later expanders leaned CD4+.

The source material was PBMCs or a T cell subset sorted from them (not recorded which). The chain uses TRBV10-3 and TRBJ2-3, with 8 bases matching TRBD2. The sequence came from an adult woman who had mild COVID-19 (a few samples of this study predate the infection). Cell type and time point are not known. CDR3 region: CATGGPDTQYF. In DNA form, the CDR3 reads TGTGCCACGGGGGGGCCGGATACGCAGTATTTT.